This record looks at one TCR beta chain sequence and its context. Its matching antigen is unknown. The source of the sample is a study of T cell repertoires in ileal Crohn's disease. About the study: M6 samples are neoterminal ileum biopsies from postoperative colonoscopy. General observations from the study: Mucosal expansions were suggested to be mainly CD8 T cells. Compared with non-smokers, active smokers at surgery showed more clonal expansions.

Regarding time point: neoterminal ileum biopsy at postoperative endoscopy, about 6 months after surgery. Included were adult ileal or ileocolonic Crohn's patients indicated for ileocolonic resection. Here immunoSEQ multiplex PCR was the method, and the copy in TCRdb shows in-frame clones only, minus some. The sample consists of approximately 3,700 clones, 70% to 80% of them appearing once. The CDR3 covers 15 residues. Germline CDR1 reads SGDLS; CDR2 reads YYNGEE. The V end was cut by 0 bases, the J end by 4 bases, with 13 bases between. The source material was ileal tissue. The source is an adult with Crohn's disease. This chain uses TRBV9 with TRBJ2-5; maybe TRBD2 (6 bases). Written as DNA, the CDR3 is TGTGCCAGCAGCGTAGGAATTGGGGGACTAGAGACCCAGTACTTC. Its protein product is CASSVGIGGLETQYF.